The 2 T cell receptor beta chains presented below share a single source sample, sequenced in a study of blood T cell repertoires in COVID-19. Assay used: immunoSEQ multiplex PCR; TCRdb lists only in-frame clones, some missing. The sample yields about 100,000 clones, around 93% seen once. Input material: peripheral blood. Receptors were obtained from a man aged 50-59 years with acute or convalescent COVID-19.

The J gene is TRBJ2-7, the V gene TRBV6-1; 12 bases are a match to TRBD2. The CDR3 extends over 16 amino acids. Trimming at V came to 1 base and at J to 2 bases, leaving 3 bases not matched to a gene. Per the germline V gene, CDR1 is MNHNS and CDR2 is SASEGT. The CDR3 protein is CASSEGTSGATYEQYF. CDR3 in DNA: TGTGCCAGCAGTGAAGGGACTAGCGGGGCAACCTACGAGCAGTACTTC.

The chain recombines TRBV5-8 with TRBJ1-5; tentatively, D is TRBD1 (6 bases). CDR3 length equals 14 residues. Germline V gene sequence: CDR1 SGHTS, CDR2 YDEGEE. V was trimmed by 0 bases and J by 2 bases, leaving 6 bases between them. DNA for the CDR3: TGTGCCAGCAGCTTGGGGACAGGCAATCAGCCCCAGCATTTT. Encoded protein: CASSLGTGNQPQHF.